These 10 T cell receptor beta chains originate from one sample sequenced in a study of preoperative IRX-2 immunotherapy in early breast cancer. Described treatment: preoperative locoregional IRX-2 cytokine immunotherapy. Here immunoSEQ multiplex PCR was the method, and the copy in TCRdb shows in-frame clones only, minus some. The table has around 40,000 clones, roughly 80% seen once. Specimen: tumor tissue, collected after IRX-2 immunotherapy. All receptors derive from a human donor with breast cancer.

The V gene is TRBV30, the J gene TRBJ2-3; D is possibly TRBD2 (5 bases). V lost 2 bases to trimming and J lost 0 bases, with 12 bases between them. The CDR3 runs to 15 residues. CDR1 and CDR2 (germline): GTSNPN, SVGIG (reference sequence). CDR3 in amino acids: CAWSRTAASTDTQYF. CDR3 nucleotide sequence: TGTGCCTGGAGTCGGACTGCAGCTAGCACAGATACGCAGTATTTT.

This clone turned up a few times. The CDR3, as DNA: TGTGCCAGCAGCTTGGCGCCCCTGGGCAGGGGCCCTTTCGAAGAGCAGTTCTTC. This codes for CASSLAPLGRGPFEEQFF. The V gene is TRBV11-3, the J gene TRBJ2-1, with D maybe TRBD1 (6 bases). V was clipped by 3 bases and J by 10 bases, with 28 bases between them. The length of the CDR3 is 18 residues. Germline CDR1 SGHNT, CDR2 YENEEA. Complete variable domain (other parts from reference TRBV11-3 and TRBJ2-1): EAGVVQSPRYKIIEKKQPVAFWCNPISGHNTLYWYLQNLGQGPELLIRYENEEAVDDSQLPKDRFSAERLKGVDSTLKIQPAELGDSAVYLCASSLAPLGRGPFEEQFFGPGTRLTVL.

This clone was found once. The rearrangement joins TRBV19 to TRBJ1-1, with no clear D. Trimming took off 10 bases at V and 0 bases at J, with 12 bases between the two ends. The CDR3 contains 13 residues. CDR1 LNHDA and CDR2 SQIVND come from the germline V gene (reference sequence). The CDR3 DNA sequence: TGTGCCACCTTCGGGAGATTGAACACTGAAGCTTTCTTT. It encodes CATFGRLNTEAFF.

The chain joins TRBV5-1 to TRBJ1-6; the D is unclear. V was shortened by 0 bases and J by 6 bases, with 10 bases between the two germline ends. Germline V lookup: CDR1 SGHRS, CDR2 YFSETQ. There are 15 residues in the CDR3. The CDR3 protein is CASSLAPVGNSPLHF. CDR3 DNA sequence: TGCGCCAGCAGCTTGGCTCCAGTTGGTAATTCACCCCTCCACTTT.

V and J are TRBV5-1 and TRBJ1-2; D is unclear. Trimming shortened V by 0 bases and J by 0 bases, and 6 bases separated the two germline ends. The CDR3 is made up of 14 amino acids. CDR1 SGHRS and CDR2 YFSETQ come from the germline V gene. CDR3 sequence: CASSLDSANYGYTF. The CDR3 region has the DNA TGCGCCAGCAGCTTGGACAGCGCTAACTATGGCTACACCTTC.

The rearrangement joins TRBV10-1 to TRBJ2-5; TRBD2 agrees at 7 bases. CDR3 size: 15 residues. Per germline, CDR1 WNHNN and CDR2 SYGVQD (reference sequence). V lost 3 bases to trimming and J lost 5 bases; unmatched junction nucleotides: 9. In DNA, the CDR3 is TGCGCCAGCAGTGATGCCGCGGGAGAATGGGAGACCCAGTACTTC. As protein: CASSDAAGEWETQYF.

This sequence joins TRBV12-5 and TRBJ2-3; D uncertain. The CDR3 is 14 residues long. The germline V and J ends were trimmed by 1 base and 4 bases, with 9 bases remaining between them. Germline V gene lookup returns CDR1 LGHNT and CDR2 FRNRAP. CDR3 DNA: TGTGCTAGTGGTTTGGACCATATCGCAGATACGCAGTATTTT. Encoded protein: CASGLDHIADTQYF.

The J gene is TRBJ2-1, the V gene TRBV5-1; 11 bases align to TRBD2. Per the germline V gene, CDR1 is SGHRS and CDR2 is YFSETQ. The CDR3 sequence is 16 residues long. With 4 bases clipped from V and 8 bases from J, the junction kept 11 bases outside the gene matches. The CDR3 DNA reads TGCGCCAGCAGCCCAACCCATAGCGGGAGGGGGGATGAGCAGTTCTTC. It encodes CASSPTHSGRGDEQFF.

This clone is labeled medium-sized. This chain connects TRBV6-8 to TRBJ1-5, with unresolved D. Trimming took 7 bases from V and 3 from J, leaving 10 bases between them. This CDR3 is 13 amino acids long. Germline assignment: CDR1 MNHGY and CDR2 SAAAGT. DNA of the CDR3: TGTGCCAGCACCACAGATCCCAATCAGCCCCAGCATTTT. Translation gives CASTTDPNQPQHF.

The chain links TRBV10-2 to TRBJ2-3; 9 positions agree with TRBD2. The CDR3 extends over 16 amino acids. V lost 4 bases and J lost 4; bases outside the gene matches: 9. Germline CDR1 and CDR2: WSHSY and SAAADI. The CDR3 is CASSGFSGGESDTQYF. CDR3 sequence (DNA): TGCGCCAGCAGTGGGTTTAGCGGGGGAGAATCAGATACGCAGTATTTT.